The clone carrying this T cell receptor (beta chain) was seen a few times. Antigen specificity is unknown. These data originate in a study of response to subunit inactivated influenza vaccine. Study-level points and caveats: Each seasonal influenza vaccination recruits few new T cells, the authors suggested.

J gave up 3 bases and V 0 bases, and 12 bases lay outside the gene matches. Germline V gene data show CDR1 as SNHLY and CDR2 as FYNNEI. The CDR3 runs to 19 residues. TCRdb analysed the RT-PCR reads with MiXCR anew, one entry per CDR3 protein. The sample lists roughly 790,000 distinct CDR3 sequences; 21% were seen once. The receptor was isolated from a middle-aged man who received an inactivated influenza vaccine. Sequences were derived from PBMCs from blood, sampled about 5 days after vaccination. The genes are TRBV2 and TRBJ2-7; 12 bases agree with TRBD2. The DNA for the CDR3 is TGTGCCAGCAGTGAAGCCTGGACTAGCGGGACACGTGAGATCTACGAGCAGTACTTC. Translating gives CASSEAWTSGTREIYEQYF.